This T cell receptor beta chain is drawn from a study of T cells in Graves' hyperthyroidism and ophthalmopathy. The study's findings and limits: Model output signaled ophthalmopathy a median 6.5 months ahead of onset. Classification by a 13 V-J model distinguished ophthalmopathy from stable hyperthyroidism. Most clonotypes that expanded in the thyroid above 0.001 also showed up in blood.

RNA transcripts were the template for amplifying TCR beta CDR3 regions. HTBI primers were the set used in a first-round RT-PCR of the TCR CDR3. One entry per CDR3 protein results from TCRdb running MiXCR on the multiplex PCR reads. Here the sample spans about 520,000 distinct CDR3 sequences, around a quarter being singletons. The ends were cut back, 6 bases at V and 6 bases at J, with 15 bases in the middle. Germline CDR1 and CDR2: MDHEN and SYDVKM. The CDR3 spans 15 residues. Concerning this clonotype: Its target is unknown.

The sample comprised blood. This receptor was taken from a woman aged 25 to 39 with Graves' ophthalmopathy. This sequence joins TRBV28 and TRBJ1-6; weak D call: TRBD1 (6 bases). CDR3 nucleotide sequence: TGTGCCAGCAGGACGGGGCAGGGGTTTAATTCACCCCTCCACTTT. It codes for CASRTGQGFNSPLHF.